The present TCR beta chain was sequenced within a study of long-term antiretroviral therapy in people with HIV. Study-level findings and limits: Versus controls, repertoires in people with HIV had narrower CDR3 length ranges. Diversity rose after ART but stayed below transplant donor controls.

To note about this clone: The antigen remains undetermined.

Runs used v3.0 of the immunoSEQ assay and were done at survey level. Data came from immunoSEQ multiplex PCR; TCRdb stores just in-frame clones and leaves some out. The sample consists of under 30,000 clones, about 83% of them appearing once. This receptor was obtained from a man younger than 30 with HIV. The source material was unsorted PBMCs, sampled 3 years after starting antiretroviral therapy.

This CDR3 reads CASSLEREAFF. Written as DNA, the CDR3 is TGTGCCAGCAGCTTGGAAAGAGAAGCTTTCTTT. The chain employs TRBV7-9 and TRBJ1-1; no clear D. Germline V gives CDR1 SEHNR, CDR2 FQNEAQ (reference sequence). V lost 3 bases and J lost 8, with 7 bases in between. The CDR3 length is 11 residues. Combining the CDR3 with reference TRBV7-9 and TRBJ1-1 gives the whole variable domain DTGVSQNPRHKITKRGQNVTFRCDPISEHNRLYWYRQTLGQGPEFLTYFQNEAQLEKSRLLSDRFSAERPKGSFSTLEIQRTEQGDSAMYLCASSLEREAFFGQGTRLTVV.